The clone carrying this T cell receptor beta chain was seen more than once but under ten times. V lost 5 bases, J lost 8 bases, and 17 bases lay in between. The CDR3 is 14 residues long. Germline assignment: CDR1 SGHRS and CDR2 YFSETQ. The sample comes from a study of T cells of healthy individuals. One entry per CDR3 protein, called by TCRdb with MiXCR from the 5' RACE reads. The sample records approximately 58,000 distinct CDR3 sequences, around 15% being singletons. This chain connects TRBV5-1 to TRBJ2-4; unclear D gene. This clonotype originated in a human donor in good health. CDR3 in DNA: TGCGCCAGCAGAGAGGAATTTCCGAAAGACATTCAGTACTTC. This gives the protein CASREEFPKDIQYF.